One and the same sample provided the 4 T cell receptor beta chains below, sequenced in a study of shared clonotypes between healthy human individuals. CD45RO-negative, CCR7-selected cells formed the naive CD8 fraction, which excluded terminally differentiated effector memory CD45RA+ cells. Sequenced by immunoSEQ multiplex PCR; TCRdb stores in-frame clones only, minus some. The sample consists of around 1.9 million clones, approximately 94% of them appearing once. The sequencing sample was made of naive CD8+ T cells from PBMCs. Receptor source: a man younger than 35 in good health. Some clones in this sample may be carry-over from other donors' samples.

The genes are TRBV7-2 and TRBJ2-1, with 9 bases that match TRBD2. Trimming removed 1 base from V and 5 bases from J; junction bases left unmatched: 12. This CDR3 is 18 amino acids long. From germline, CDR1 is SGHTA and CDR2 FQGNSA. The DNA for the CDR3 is TGTGCCAGCAGCTTAGTACTAGCGGGCGGGTGGGGCGACAATGAGCAGTTCTTC. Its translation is CASSLVLAGGWGDNEQFF.

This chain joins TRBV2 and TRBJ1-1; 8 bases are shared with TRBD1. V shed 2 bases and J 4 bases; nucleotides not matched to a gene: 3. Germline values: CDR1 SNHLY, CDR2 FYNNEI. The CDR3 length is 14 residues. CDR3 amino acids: CASSESGGFTEAFF. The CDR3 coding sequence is TGTGCCAGCAGTGAATCAGGGGGCTTCACTGAAGCTTTCTTT.

The DNA for the CDR3 is TGTGCCAGCAGCTTCAGCGGGGGTCAGCCCCAGCATTTT. It is translated as CASSFSGGQPQHF. The chain has TRBV5-6 and TRBJ1-5; possibly TRBD1 for D (5 bases). Germline V gives CDR1 SGHDT, CDR2 YYEEEE. Trimming removed 2 bases at V and 6 bases at J, with 9 bases between. The CDR3 sequence is 13 residues long.

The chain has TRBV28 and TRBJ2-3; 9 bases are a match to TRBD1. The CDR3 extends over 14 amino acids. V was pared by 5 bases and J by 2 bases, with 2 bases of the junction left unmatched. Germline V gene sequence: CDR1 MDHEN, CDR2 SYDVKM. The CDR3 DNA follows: TGTGCCAGCAGTGGGACAGGGCACACAGATACGCAGTATTTT. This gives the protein CASSGTGHTDTQYF.